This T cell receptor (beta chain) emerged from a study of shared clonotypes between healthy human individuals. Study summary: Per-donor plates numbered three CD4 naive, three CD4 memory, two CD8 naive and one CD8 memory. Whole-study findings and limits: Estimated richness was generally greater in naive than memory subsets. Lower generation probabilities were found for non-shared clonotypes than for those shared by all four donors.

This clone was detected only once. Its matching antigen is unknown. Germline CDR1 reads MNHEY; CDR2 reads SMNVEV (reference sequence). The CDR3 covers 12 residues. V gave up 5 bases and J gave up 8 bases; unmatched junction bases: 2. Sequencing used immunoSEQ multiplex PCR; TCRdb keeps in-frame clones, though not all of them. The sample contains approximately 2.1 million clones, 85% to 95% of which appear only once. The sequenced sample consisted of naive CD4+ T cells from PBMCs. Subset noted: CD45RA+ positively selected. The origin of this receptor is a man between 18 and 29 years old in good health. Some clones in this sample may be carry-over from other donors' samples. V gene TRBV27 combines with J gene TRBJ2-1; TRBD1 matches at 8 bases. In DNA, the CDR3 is TGTGCCAGCAGTCGACAGGGGTATGAGCAGTTCTTC. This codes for CASSRQGYEQFF.